The 26 T cell receptor beta chains in this list originate from one sample, sequenced in a study of a mutant IDH1 vaccine in newly diagnosed glioma. Sequenced by immunoSEQ multiplex PCR; TCRdb stores in-frame clones only, minus some. The data hold 40,000 or so clones, with 70% to 90% observed a single time. Antigens of these TCRs are unknown. Stated time point: week 5, during vaccination. One vaccine dose held 300 ug of mutant IDH1 20-mer peptide and came with topical imiquimod. This sample comprised PBMCs, obtained from a glioma patient whose treatment included an IDH1 peptide vaccine. Receptor source: a man aged 40-49 years with glioma.

J is TRBJ2-7 and V is TRBV9; unclear D gene. The CDR3 covers 15 residues. Per the germline V gene, CDR1 is SGDLS and CDR2 is YYNGEE. The germline V and J ends were trimmed by 0 bases and 2 bases, with 12 bases remaining between them. Here the CDR3 reads CASSVGGQGPYEQYF. The CDR3 bases are TGTGCCAGCAGCGTAGGGGGTCAAGGACCCTACGAGCAGTACTTC.

The chain combines TRBV7-2 with TRBJ2-1, with D possibly TRBD1 on 7 matching bases. Germline-derived CDR1 and CDR2 are SGHTA and FQGNSA. The length of the CDR3 is 13 residues. V lost 5 bases, J lost 7 bases, and 12 bases lay in between. CDR3 sequence: CASSPQGGNEQFF. The CDR3 nucleotides read TGTGCCAGCAGCCCTCAGGGGGGTAATGAGCAGTTCTTC.

The chain recombines TRBV28 with TRBJ1-1; D unclear. The CDR3 loop spans 13 amino acids. The V end lost 3 bases, the J end lost 4 bases, and 9 bases lay between the germline ends. CDR1 is MDHEN, CDR2 SYDVKM, per germline. In DNA, the CDR3 is TGTGCCAGCAGTTTGGGCGTGGGCACTGAAGCTTTCTTT. Translating it yields CASSLGVGTEAFF.

The chain joins TRBV6-1 to TRBJ2-5; 8 bases agree with TRBD2. CDR3 length: 14 amino acids. The germline CDR1 and CDR2 sequences are MNHNS and SASEGT. J was trimmed by 5 bases and V by 8 bases; bases with no gene match: 10. Here the CDR3 reads CASLEPGLVETQYF. The CDR3, as DNA: TGTGCCAGCCTCGAACCGGGACTAGTTGAGACCCAGTACTTC.

This rearrangement joins TRBV5-1 to TRBJ1-1, with D perhaps TRBD1 (6 bases). The CDR3 is 15 residues long. Germline V lookup: CDR1 SGHRS, CDR2 YFSETQ. V was clipped by 5 bases and J by 4 bases, with 18 bases between them. The DNA for the CDR3 is TGCGCCAGCAGATTTCGAACAACAGGGACCACTGAAGCTTTCTTT. Encoded protein: CASRFRTTGTTEAFF.

V usage is TRBV19 and J usage is TRBJ1-2; TRBD1 aligns across 9 bases. The CDR3 extends over 15 amino acids. The V gene end was trimmed by 5 bases and the J gene end by 3 bases; junction bases not matched to a gene: 7. Germline lookup yields CDR1 LNHDA and CDR2 SQIVND (reference sequence). CDR3 sequence reads: CASSSGQGIDYGYTF. CDR3 DNA: TGTGCCAGTAGTTCGGGACAGGGCATAGACTATGGCTACACCTTC.

The chain links TRBV5-6 to TRBJ2-7; D not certain. CDR3 length: 14 residues. Deletions cut 3 bases from V and 7 bases from J, with 17 bases between. Germline lookup yields CDR1 SGHDT and CDR2 YYEEEE. The CDR3 DNA reads TGTGCCAGCAGCTGGGGAAGCCTATTGAGGGAGCAGTACTTC. Translation gives CASSWGSLLREQYF.

The rearrangement joins TRBV19 to TRBJ1-1, with a tentative D call TRBD1 (5 bases). The germline V and J ends were trimmed by 6 bases and 5 bases, with 19 bases remaining between them. Germline V gene lookup returns CDR1 LNHDA and CDR2 SQIVND (reference sequence). The CDR3 extends over 15 amino acids. The CDR3 reads CASSPSRGVRTEAFF. The CDR3 region has the DNA TGTGCCAGTAGCCCCTCGAGGGGTGTGAGGACTGAAGCTTTCTTT.

The CDR3 DNA sequence: TGTGCCAGCAGGGGGACAGGGTACGCCTACGAGCAGTACTTC. Its translation: CASRGTGYAYEQYF. J is TRBJ2-7 and V is TRBV6-5, with 9 positions matching TRBD1. The germline CDR1 and CDR2 sequences are MNHEY and SVGAGI. The CDR3 has 14 residues. Germline trimming cut 6 bases from V and 2 bases from J; bases unmatched to any gene: 5.

CDR3 protein: CASSVDGSGTGELFF. CDR3 nucleotides: TGTGCCAGCAGCGTAGATGGGAGTGGAACCGGGGAGCTGTTTTTT. The chain carries TRBV9 and TRBJ2-2; weak D call: TRBD2 (5 bases). CDR3 length: 15 residues. Germline CDR1 and CDR2: SGDLS and YYNGEE. With 0 bases removed from V and 5 bases from J, the gap between germline ends came to 11 bases.

The chain links TRBV5-4 to TRBJ2-7, with D possibly TRBD1 on 5 matching bases. Germline CDR1 reads SGHNT; CDR2 reads YYREEE (reference sequence). The CDR3 loop spans 16 amino acids. Trimming pared 0 bases from V and 6 bases from J, leaving 19 bases between. CDR3 bases: TGTGCCAGCAGCTTGGGCCGACCAGGGTTAGCAGGCGAGCAGTACTTC. It yields the protein CASSLGRPGLAGEQYF. Combining the CDR3 with reference TRBV5-4 and TRBJ2-7 gives the whole variable domain ETGVTQSPTHLIKTRGQQVTLRCSSQSGHNTVSWYQQALGQGPQFIFQYYREEENGRGNFPPRFSGLQFPNYSSELNVNALELDDSALYLCASSLGRPGLAGEQYFGPGTRLTVT.

This clone was recorded only once. The V and J genes are TRBV5-4 and TRBJ2-3, with 10 bases that match TRBD2. The CDR3 extends over 14 amino acids. The V segment lost 4 bases and the J segment 6 bases; nucleotides outside the gene matches: 5. Germline CDR1 reads SGHNT; CDR2 reads YYREEE (reference sequence). The CDR3 DNA reads TGTGCCAGCAGCCCTAGCGGGAGCAGGGATACGCAGTATTTT. It specifies CASSPSGSRDTQYF.

J is TRBJ1-2 and V is TRBV5-1, with D perhaps TRBD1 (5 bases). The CDR3 loop spans 12 amino acids. Looked up from germline, CDR1 is SGHRS and CDR2 is YFSETQ. Trimming removed 5 bases at V and 5 bases at J, with 10 bases between. The CDR3 nucleotides read TGCGCCAGCAGGGAGCCAGGGTATGGCTACACCTTC. Translation gives CASREPGYGYTF.

The DNA for the CDR3 is TGTGCCAGCAGCCAGGAGGTAGGGGGCAACTACAATGAGCAGTTCTTC. This sequence encodes CASSQEVGGNYNEQFF. V usage is TRBV7-6 and J usage is TRBJ2-1; 7 bases are shared with TRBD1. This CDR3 has 16 amino acids. Germline lookup yields CDR1 SGHVS and CDR2 FNYEAQ. V lost 5 bases and J lost 3; bases outside the gene matches: 10. Based on the CDR3 plus reference TRBV7-6 and TRBJ2-1, the full variable domain is GAGVSQSPRYKVTKRGQDVALRCDPISGHVSLYWYRQALGQGPEFLTYFNYEAQQDKSGLPNDRFSAERPEGSISTLTIQRTEQRDSAMYRCASSQEVGGNYNEQFFGPGTRLTVL.

V gene TRBV19 combines with J gene TRBJ1-1, with TRBD1 as a possible D gene (5 bases). Germline V gives CDR1 LNHDA, CDR2 SQIVND (reference sequence). The CDR3 totals 10 residues. V was pared by 9 bases and J by 8 bases, with 10 bases between. Here the CDR3 DNA reads TGTGCCAGCGTTGACAGAGAAGCTTTCTTT. It codes for CASVDREAFF.

This chain connects TRBV5-5 to TRBJ1-1; D is ambiguous. The germline V and J ends were trimmed by 8 bases and 1 base, with 12 bases remaining between them. This CDR3 is 13 amino acids long. In germline, CDR1 is SGHKS, CDR2 YYEKEE (reference sequence). The CDR3 reads CASGPTGNTEAFF. DNA for the CDR3: TGTGCCAGTGGACCAACGGGGAACACTGAAGCTTTCTTT.

J is TRBJ2-7 and V is TRBV11-2; 8 positions agree with TRBD1. From germline, CDR1 is SGHAT and CDR2 FQNNGV. The CDR3 covers 14 residues. The J segment lost 3 bases and the V segment lost 4 bases, leaving 5 bases of the junction unmatched. Here the CDR3 reads CASSSRDRLYEQYF. CDR3 sequence (DNA): TGTGCCAGCAGCTCCCGGGACAGGCTCTACGAGCAGTACTTC.

The rearrangement links TRBV5-1 to TRBJ2-3; D call uncertain. CDR3 length: 14 amino acids. Germline lookup yields CDR1 SGHRS and CDR2 YFSETQ. V was cut by 0 bases and J by 2 bases, with 7 bases left in between. The CDR3 region is CASSLDYLTDTQYF. The CDR3 DNA follows: TGCGCCAGCAGCTTGGACTATCTCACAGATACGCAGTATTTT.

The CDR3 DNA reads TGTGCCAGCAGCGGAGGTGGGGGGGCCAACGTCCTGACTTTC. Protein sequence: CASSGGGGANVLTF. The V and J genes are TRBV7-3 and TRBJ2-6; D is possibly TRBD2 (5 bases). The CDR3 length is 14 residues. Trimming stripped 5 bases from V and 4 bases from J, with 9 bases between. The germline V gene encodes CDR1 SGHTA and CDR2 FQGTGA.

This chain connects TRBV19 to TRBJ2-7; TRBD1 matches at 9 bases. Trimming cost V 4 bases and J 5 bases; bases outside gene matches: 6. CDR1 is LNHDA, CDR2 SQIVND, per germline (reference sequence). This CDR3 has 14 residues. The CDR3 coding sequence is TGTGCCAGTAGTAGAGGACAGGGGATCAACGAGCAGTACTTC. Protein sequence: CASSRGQGINEQYF.

This clone was counted a single time. The chain is built from TRBV4-1 and TRBJ1-1; maybe TRBD1 (5 bases). Deletions cut 0 bases from V and 4 bases from J, with 15 bases between. Germline CDR1 reads MGHRA; CDR2 reads YSYEKL. The CDR3 covers 16 residues. The CDR3 DNA is TGCGCCAGCAGCCAAGAGTCAGGGTTGGGGCCCACTGAAGCTTTCTTT. It specifies CASSQESGLGPTEAFF.

The genes are TRBV25-1 and TRBJ2-4, with D perhaps matching TRBD1 (5 bases). V dropped 0 bases and J dropped 5 bases, with 8 bases sitting between them. Germline V gives CDR1 MGHDK, CDR2 SYGVNS. The CDR3 is 14 amino acids. The CDR3 sequence: CASSEYRAENIQYF. The CDR3 nucleotides read TGTGCCAGCAGTGAATACAGGGCAGAAAACATTCAGTACTTC.

As DNA, the CDR3 is TGCGCCAGCGGGGGGGAAAGCTACAATGAGCAGTTCTTC. It is translated as CASGGESYNEQFF. The chain combines TRBV10-1 with TRBJ2-1, with 7 bases identical to TRBD2. V gave up 8 bases and J gave up 3 bases; unmatched junction bases: 4. Germline V lookup: CDR1 WNHNN, CDR2 SYGVQD (reference sequence). The CDR3 spans 13 residues.

The chain is built from TRBV13 and TRBJ2-7, with 16 bases fitting TRBD2. The junction had 10 bases not matched to a gene; V was cut back by 5 bases and J by 6 bases. The CDR3 is 17 residues long. Looked up from germline, CDR1 is PRHDT and CDR2 is FYEKMQ (reference sequence). The chain's CDR3 is CASSPSGLAGGPTEQYF. In DNA form, the CDR3 reads TGTGCCAGCAGCCCGTCGGGACTAGCGGGAGGGCCGACCGAGCAGTACTTC.

This clone was recorded only once. The chain joins TRBV7-6 to TRBJ1-2; 9 nucleotides agree with TRBD1. The length of the CDR3 is 13 residues. The junction had 1 base not matched to a gene; V was cut back by 2 bases and J by 6 bases. Germline V CDR1 and CDR2: SGHVS, FNYEAQ. CDR3 loop: CASSLTGGHGYTF. CDR3 bases: TGTGCCAGCAGCTTAACAGGGGGCCATGGCTACACCTTC.

The chain carries TRBV6-5 and TRBJ2-3; D gene unclear. V gave up 2 bases and J gave up 2 bases, with 11 bases separating them. This CDR3 is 15 amino acids long. Germline CDR1 and CDR2: MNHEY and SVGAGI. The CDR3 DNA follows: TGTGCCAGCAGTTACGGCTCGTTCCTCACAGATACGCAGTATTTT. As protein: CASSYGSFLTDTQYF.